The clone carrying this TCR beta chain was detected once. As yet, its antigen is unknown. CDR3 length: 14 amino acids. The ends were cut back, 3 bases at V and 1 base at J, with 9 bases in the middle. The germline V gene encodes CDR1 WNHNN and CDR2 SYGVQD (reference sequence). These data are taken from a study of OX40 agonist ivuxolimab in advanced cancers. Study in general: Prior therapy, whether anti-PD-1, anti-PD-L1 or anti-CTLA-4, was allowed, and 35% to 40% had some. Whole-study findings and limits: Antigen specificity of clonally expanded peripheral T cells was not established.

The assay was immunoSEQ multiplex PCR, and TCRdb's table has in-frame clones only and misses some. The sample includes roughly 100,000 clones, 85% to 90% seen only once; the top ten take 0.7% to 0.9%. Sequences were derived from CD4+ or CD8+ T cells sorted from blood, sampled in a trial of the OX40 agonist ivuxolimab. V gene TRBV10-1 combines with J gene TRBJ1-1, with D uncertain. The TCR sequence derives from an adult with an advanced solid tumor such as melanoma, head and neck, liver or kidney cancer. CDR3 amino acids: CASSEGGGNTEAFF. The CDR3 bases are TGCGCCAGCAGTGAAGGAGGTGGGAACACTGAAGCTTTCTTT.